One and the same sample provided the 5 T cell receptor beta chains below, sequenced in a study of blood T cell repertoires in COVID-19. Here immunoSEQ multiplex PCR was the method, and the copy in TCRdb shows in-frame clones only, minus some. The repertoire holds 150,000 to 200,000 clones, with about 88% as singletons. The sequenced sample consisted of peripheral blood. These receptors came from a man in his fifties or sixties with active or convalescent COVID-19.

The chain is built from TRBV7-9 and TRBJ2-7, with 7 bases fitting TRBD1. The CDR3 spans 15 residues. Germline trimming cut 2 bases from V and 1 base from J; bases unmatched to any gene: 5. Germline V lookup: CDR1 SEHNR, CDR2 FQNEAQ (reference sequence). CDR3 loop: CASSLSGGLSYEQYF. The CDR3 DNA follows: TGTGCCAGCAGCTTATCAGGGGGATTATCCTACGAGCAGTACTTC.

The genes are TRBV27 and TRBJ1-1; 7 bases agree with TRBD1. Germline loops: CDR1 MNHEY, CDR2 SMNVEV (reference sequence). This CDR3 contains 14 residues. Trimming cost V 8 bases and J 1 base; bases outside gene matches: 7. The CDR3 loop is CASLPNRGNTEAFF. Here the CDR3 DNA reads TGTGCCAGCTTACCGAACAGGGGGAACACTGAAGCTTTCTTT.

This clone was picked up one time. This sequence joins TRBV5-4 and TRBJ2-7, with 16 bases lining up with TRBD2. CDR1 is SGHNT, CDR2 YYREEE, per germline (reference sequence). V shed 3 bases, J shed 2 bases, and the junction held 5 bases outside the gene matches. The CDR3 loop spans 17 amino acids. CDR3 DNA sequence: TGTGCCAGCAGCTCCACCGGGACTAGCGGGGGGGCCTACGAGCAGTACTTC. Translating gives CASSSTGTSGGAYEQYF.

The rearrangement joins TRBV7-8 to TRBJ1-1; 7 bases map to TRBD1. The CDR3 contains 15 residues. CDR1 is SGHVS, CDR2 FQNEAQ, per germline. V shed 6 bases and J 1 base; nucleotides not matched to a gene: 8. The CDR3, as DNA: TGTGCCAGCAGTCCACGGGACAGCCAGAACACTGAAGCTTTCTTT. Its protein product is CASSPRDSQNTEAFF. The full variable domain, rest sourced from reference TRBV7-8 and TRBJ1-1, is GAGVSQSPRYKVAKRGQDVALRCDPISGHVSLFWYQQALGQGPEFLTYFQNEAQLDKSGLPSDRFFAERPEGSVSTLKIQRTQQEDSAVYLCASSPRDSQNTEAFFGQGTRLTVV.

CDR3 loop: CASSFNPTGTGGYTEAFF. In nucleotides, the CDR3 is TGCGCCAGCAGCTTTAACCCCACCGGGACAGGGGGGTATACTGAAGCTTTCTTT. The chain recombines TRBV5-1 with TRBJ1-1; the match to TRBD1 covers 11 bases. With 2 bases clipped from V and 5 bases from J, the junction kept 14 bases outside the gene matches. Germline V CDR1 and CDR2: SGHRS, YFSETQ. The CDR3 is 18 amino acids.